The TCR beta chain described here comes from a study of control samples from healthy donors and cancer patients. Germline-derived CDR1 and CDR2 are LGHNA and YNFKEQ. CDR3 length equals 15 residues. V was trimmed by 3 bases and J by 3 bases, leaving 14 bases between them. Measured with immunoSEQ multiplex PCR; TCRdb has only the in-frame clones, and not every one. This table holds about 140,000 clones, under 95% found once. The sequencing sample was made of blood. The sequence was obtained from a man between 18 and 35 years old in good health. The chain recombines TRBV4-2 with TRBJ1-1; a weak D match, TRBD1 (6 bases). The CDR3 DNA reads TGTGCCAGCAGCCAGTTCAGGGGAGTGGACACTGAAGCTTTCTTT. Its translation: CASSQFRGVDTEAFF.